This TCR beta chain derives from a study of healthy donors' naive CD4 and CD8 T cells. Starting from approximately 500 ng of total RNA, TCR libraries were made with linear amplification. TCRdb itself ran the reads through MiXCR, one entry per CDR3 protein. In the table there are approximately 180,000 distinct CDR3 sequences, about 74% of which are singletons. This receptor was taken from a pool of human donors in good health; the sample pools cells from several healthy donors. The sample consisted of naive CD4+ and CD8+ T cells sorted from blood, pooled from several donors.

This CDR3 reads CASSGSARYETQYF. In DNA, the CDR3 is TGTGCCAGCAGCGGCAGCGCCAGGTACGAGACCCAGTACTTC. This sequence joins TRBV11-2 and TRBJ2-5; the D is unclear. Trimming stripped 5 bases from V and 5 bases from J, with 15 bases between. The CDR3 length is 14 residues. In germline, CDR1 is SGHAT, CDR2 FQNNGV.